This TCR beta chain emerged from a study of blood T cell repertoires in COVID-19 (dated by TCRdb to the early 2020s). In terms of the full investigation: Samples from collaborators originated in the United States, Italy and Spain and spanned both the acute and convalescent phases of COVID-19. The prospective study material was composed of cDNA or gDNA derived from T cells, B-cell-depleted T cells, or PBMCs. Deeply sampled blood TCRbeta repertoires from subjects exposed to, actively infected with, or recovered from COVID-19 were included in the dataset. A freely available public database, intended as a resource for researchers studying the immune response to SARS-CoV-2, is where the repertoires were released. Samples were obtained from the ongoing ImmuneRACE study (first 160 participants) and from 950 to 1,500 subjects provided by 6 global collaborators. Sample metadata almost always included a de-identified subject ID, COVID-19 status, age in years and sex. Where HLA class I and class II types were available, the types were taken from metadata supplied by the sample provider, not from assay-based typing. Results and caveats for the whole study, not just this receptor: How much clinical and demographic metadata was included differed by source and by participant, and the metadata was provided uncurated.

About this clone: Its antigen specificity is not known. Base qualities are not at hand, and no much larger clone is one base apart.

The immunoSEQ Assay, a bias-controlled multiplex PCR, was used to amplify TCRbeta CDR3 regions from genomic DNA. The original methods were these. Within the assay, amplification of reference gene primers was used to estimate how many nucleated cells each sample contained. Sequence reads were collapsed and filtered to measure the absolute abundance of every unique TCRbeta CDR3 rearrangement. For each sample, productive Simpson clonality was calculated by taking the square root of Simpson's diversity index across productive rearrangements. TCRdb limited this immuneACCESS table to in-frame rearrangements with V and J called. A share of clones is missing; checked studies link under half to unresolved V genes, and the rest is unexplained. V and J calls and clone size are given by that table; D and trimming were obtained from the DNA. This sample gives roughly 140,000 clones in total; around 84% of them show up just once. 5% to 7% of the sample is in the top ten clones.

In the prospective study, participants were 18 to 89 years old, resided in about 25 geographic areas of the United States, and were enrolled through a virtual design. In the prospective study, cohorts were assigned on the basis of participant-reported clinical history obtained from a screening survey and a study questionnaire. Exposed participants had been in contact, within 2 weeks of entering the study, with a person who had a PCR-confirmed or clinician-diagnosed case of COVID-19. Mobile phlebotomists in the prospective study collected whole blood, serum and a nasopharyngeal or oropharyngeal swab from every participant. Prospective study participants could optionally give additional blood draws and questionnaires over an approximately 2-month period. Before DNA extraction, prospective study blood samples were shipped either frozen or at room temperature. The TCR sequence derives from a woman aged 45-60 years who had been exposed to COVID-19. The specimen sequenced was PBMCs or T cells enriched from blood (not recorded which).

The nucleotide sequence is TGTGCCAGCACCCCTTTGACTAGCGGGGGATACAATGAGCAGTTCTTC. Translated, this is CASTPLTSGGYNEQFF. The chain is assembled from TRBV14 and TRBJ2-1, and TRBD2 aligns with 12 junction nucleotides. As encoded in the germline V gene, CDR1 is SGHDN while CDR2 is FVKESK. Ends trimmed: V by 7 bases, J by 4 bases; bases unmatched to a gene: 8. Reading from cysteine to phenylalanine, the CDR3 counts 16 amino acids. Here the CDR3 DNA is all that survives: 48 bases in frame from base 1.